The 27 T cell receptor beta chains below come from one sample, sequenced in a study of T-cell reconstitution after alpha-beta-depleted transplantation in children. Unique molecular identifiers were used to barcode this TCRbeta library. Each CDR3 protein gets one entry after TCRdb re-called the PCR reads with MiXCR. The table includes a few hundred thousand distinct CDR3 sequences, about an eighth detected once. The sample was PBMCs, mostly from graft donor cells, taken 360 days after TCRalphabeta/CD19-depleted stem cell transplant. The receptors come from a male patient under 18 who had a stem cell transplant for acute myeloid leukemia, so the T cells may come from the graft donor.

This clonotype showed up many times. J is TRBJ2-1 and V is TRBV24-1; 8 bases align to TRBD1. J lost 9 bases, V lost 1 base, and 10 bases had no gene match. CDR3 size: 16 residues. The germline gives CDR1 KGHDR, CDR2 SFDVKD. This CDR3 is CATSDFITGGMGEQFF. As DNA, the CDR3 is TGTGCCACCAGTGATTTTATTACAGGGGGAATGGGTGAGCAGTTCTTC.

In its sample, this clonotype was seen a few times. This sequence joins TRBV10-3 and TRBJ2-1, with D perhaps TRBD2 (5 bases). The germline V and J ends were trimmed by 0 bases and 8 bases, with 14 bases remaining between them. Germline-derived CDR1 and CDR2 are ENHRY and SYGVKD. This CDR3 has 15 amino acids. The CDR3 bases are TGTGCCATCAGTGAGTCCAATGGGAGCCCGGATGAGCAGTTCTTC. It specifies CAISESNGSPDEQFF.

This clonotype came up a few times. The genes are TRBV12-3 or TRBV12-4 and TRBJ2-3; 12 bases agree with TRBD2. The CDR3 has 16 amino acids. The V and J ends lost 2 bases and 8 bases, in that order; junction bases with no gene match: 8. The CDR3 DNA sequence: TGTGCCAGCAGTTTACCGCTAGCGGGAGGGCCTGGTACGCAGTATTTT. Residues: CASSLPLAGGPGTQYF.

In its sample, this clonotype was seen a few times. The chain employs TRBV5-6 and TRBJ2-1; 9 positions match TRBD1. The germline V gene has CDR1 SGHDT and CDR2 YYEEEE. V was clipped by 2 bases and J by 7 bases; unmatched bases: 10. This CDR3 contains 16 residues. CDR3 amino acids: CASSLQRGQGINEQFF. As DNA, the CDR3 is TGTGCCAGCAGCTTACAACGTGGACAGGGGATAAATGAGCAGTTCTTC.

In its sample, this clonotype was seen a few times. This chain joins TRBV7-8 and TRBJ1-1; D gene uncertain. The CDR3 has 13 residues. V was shortened by 2 bases and J by 3 bases, with 7 bases between the two germline ends. CDR1 SGHVS and CDR2 FQNEAQ come from the germline V gene. CDR3 sequence (DNA): TGTGCCAGCAGCTTACACCGACACACTGAAGCTTTCTTT. This codes for CASSLHRHTEAFF.

The J gene is TRBJ2-5, the V gene TRBV9, with D possibly TRBD2 on 6 matching bases. Trimming pared 0 bases from V and 8 bases from J, leaving 14 bases between. The CDR3 contains 14 residues. Germline V lookup: CDR1 SGDLS, CDR2 YYNGEE. The CDR3 loop reads CASSVGRAAGTQYF. Written as DNA, the CDR3 is TGTGCCAGCAGCGTAGGGAGGGCAGCCGGCACCCAGTACTTC.

The chain uses TRBV15 and TRBJ2-7, with D tentatively TRBD2 (5 bases). Germline V CDR1 and CDR2: LNHNV, YYDKDF (reference sequence). V lost 4 bases, J lost 7 bases, and 14 bases lay in between. This CDR3 contains 13 residues. For the CDR3, the DNA is TGTGCCACCAGCACTAAAGTGTCGGGGGAGCAGTACTTC. As protein: CATSTKVSGEQYF.

This clonotype was observed at least ten times. The chain carries TRBV27 and TRBJ2-7; TRBD2 aligns across 13 bases. Germline values: CDR1 MNHEY, CDR2 SMNVEV (reference sequence). With 3 bases clipped from V and 6 bases from J, the junction kept 5 bases outside the gene matches. The CDR3 covers 15 residues. The CDR3 loop reads CASSFGLAGEPEQYF. The CDR3 nucleotides are TGTGCCAGCAGTTTCGGACTAGCGGGAGAGCCCGAGCAGTACTTC.

The V call is TRBV18, the J call TRBJ2-2; perhaps TRBD2 as D (5 bases). From germline, CDR1 is KGHSH and CDR2 LQKENI. Trimming left V 3 bases short and J 6 bases short, with 8 bases between. This CDR3 region has 13 residues. CDR3 sequence (DNA): TGTGCCAGCTCACCCCCAGCGGCCGGGGAGCTGTTTTTT. Protein: CASSPPAAGELFF.

In this sample, this clonotype turned up a few times. This rearrangement joins TRBV18 to TRBJ2-7; tentatively, D is TRBD2 (6 bases). The CDR3 sequence is 16 residues long. Trimming removed 1 base at V and 3 bases at J, with 16 bases between. CDR1 KGHSH and CDR2 LQKENI come from the germline V gene. This chain's CDR3 is CASSPQPERVIYEQYF. As DNA, the CDR3 is TGTGCCAGCTCACCACAACCGGAGCGGGTAATCTACGAGCAGTACTTC.

The sample holds a few counts of this clonotype. This chain connects TRBV12-3 or TRBV12-4 to TRBJ2-3; TRBD2 agrees at 11 bases. This CDR3 has 18 residues. Unmatched junction bases numbered 11, after V lost 4 bases and J lost 2 bases. As DNA, the CDR3 is TGTGCCAGCAGTTCCCTCCCCCTGACTAGCGGGGTCACAGATACGCAGTATTTT. Amino acids: CASSSLPLTSGVTDTQYF.

In its sample, this clonotype was seen many times. The genes are TRBV12-3 or TRBV12-4 and TRBJ2-3, with a tentative D call TRBD2 (6 bases). This CDR3 is 12 amino acids long. Trimming cost V 7 bases and J 4 bases, with 9 bases left between them. The CDR3 DNA sequence: TGTGCCAGCACGGGAGATCCAGATACGCAGTATTTT. This translates into CASTGDPDTQYF.

V and J are TRBV5-1 and TRBJ1-2; perhaps TRBD1 as D (5 bases). Looked up from germline, CDR1 is SGHRS and CDR2 is YFSETQ. V dropped 0 bases and J dropped 0 bases, with 9 bases sitting between them. This CDR3 has 15 residues. The DNA of the CDR3 is TGCGCCAGCAGCTTGGTAATGGGGCCTAACTATGGCTACACCTTC. This encodes CASSLVMGPNYGYTF.

This clonotype was counted between two and nine times. The rearrangement uses TRBV18 and TRBJ2-1; D perhaps matches TRBD1 (6 bases). The CDR3 is 15 residues long. Trimming took 2 bases from V and 10 from J, leaving 18 bases between them. CDR1 KGHSH and CDR2 LQKENI come from the germline V gene. The DNA for the CDR3 is TGTGCCAGCTCACCAGAGGCAGGGGCCCGGGTAGAGCAGTTCTTC. It yields the protein CASSPEAGARVEQFF.

This clonotype has just a few counts. J is TRBJ2-1 and V is TRBV18; TRBD1 matches at 9 bases. The CDR3 contains 15 residues. Germline loops: CDR1 KGHSH, CDR2 LQKENI. Trimming cost V 6 bases and J 6 bases; bases outside gene matches: 9. CDR3 protein: CASSHRDRAVNEQFF. CDR3 in DNA: TGTGCCAGCTCGCACCGGGACAGGGCTGTCAATGAGCAGTTCTTC. Complete variable domain (other parts from reference TRBV18 and TRBJ2-1): NAGVMQNPRHLVRRRGQEARLRCSPMKGHSHVYWYRQLPEEGLKFMVYLQKENIIDESGMPKERFSAEFPKEGPSILRIQQVVRGDSAAYFCASSHRDRAVNEQFFGPGTRLTVL.

This clonotype came up a few times. V and J are TRBV5-5 and TRBJ1-4, with D possibly matching TRBD1 (5 bases). Germline V gene data show CDR1 as SGHKS and CDR2 as YYEKEE (reference sequence). V lost 3 bases and J 5 bases, leaving 11 bases between the germline ends. The length of the CDR3 is 14 residues. CDR3 sequence: CASSYGRQNEKLFF. The CDR3 DNA sequence: TGTGCCAGCAGCTATGGACGACAGAATGAAAAACTGTTTTTT.

This clonotype was recorded at least ten times. As DNA, the CDR3 is TGTGCCAGCAGGCTAGACAGTCCCTACGAGCAGTACTTC. Protein: CASRLDSPYEQYF. The chain recombines TRBV12-3 or TRBV12-4 with TRBJ2-7, with a possible D match to TRBD1 (5 bases). The CDR3 consists of 13 residues. With 6 bases removed from V and 2 bases from J, the gap between germline ends came to 11 bases.

The V and J genes are TRBV4-3 and TRBJ2-5, with 12 bases fitting TRBD2. CDR3 length: 19 residues. V lost 0 bases and J lost 5; bases outside the gene matches: 13. Germline CDR1 reads LGHNA; CDR2 reads YSLEER. CDR3 in amino acids: CASSQDRGLAGGPVETQYF. CDR3 in DNA: TGCGCCAGCAGCCAAGATCGAGGGCTAGCGGGAGGGCCCGTGGAGACCCAGTACTTC.

This clonotype was picked up many times. The V and J genes are TRBV6-5 and TRBJ2-7; TRBD1 aligns across 9 bases. The CDR3 covers 16 residues. The V and J ends lost 6 bases and 2 bases, in that order; junction bases with no gene match: 11. Germline V gene data show CDR1 as MNHEY and CDR2 as SVGAGI. The CDR3 loop is CASSYDRGALAYEQYF. The CDR3 DNA is TGTGCCAGCAGCTATGACAGGGGGGCGCTAGCCTACGAGCAGTACTTC.

The chain uses TRBV20-1 and TRBJ1-5; no firm D call. The CDR3 totals 15 residues. Trimming stripped 2 bases from V and 4 bases from J, with 15 bases between. CDR1 is DFQATT, CDR2 SNEGSKA, per germline (reference sequence). CDR3 sequence: CSARMLGPRNQPQHF. CDR3 in DNA: TGCAGTGCTAGAATGTTAGGGCCGCGAAATCAGCCCCAGCATTTT.

The chain carries TRBV10-3 and TRBJ1-1; D call uncertain. V was trimmed by 0 bases and J by 4 bases, leaving 9 bases between them. CDR3 length equals 14 residues. Germline V lookup: CDR1 ENHRY, CDR2 SYGVKD. CDR3 nucleotide sequence: TGTGCCATCAGTGAGTCGGGCCCGCTCACTGAAGCTTTCTTT. It is translated as CAISESGPLTEAFF.

This chain connects TRBV5-1 to TRBJ2-4, with TRBD2 matching 9 bases. This CDR3 is built from 18 residues. Trimming at V came to 0 bases and at J to 10 bases, leaving 17 bases not matched to a gene. Germline CDR1 SGHRS, CDR2 YFSETQ. CDR3 coding DNA: TGCGCCAGCAGCTTGGGTGGGTCGGTAGCGGGAGATCTACGGATTCAGTACTTC. This sequence encodes CASSLGGSVAGDLRIQYF.

The rearrangement joins TRBV5-1 to TRBJ2-5; 13 bases match TRBD2. CDR1 and CDR2 (germline): SGHRS, YFSETQ. The V and J ends lost 4 bases and 2 bases, in that order; junction bases with no gene match: 8. CDR3 length equals 17 residues. The CDR3 sequence is CASSQGLAGPSQETQYF. CDR3 nucleotides: TGCGCCAGCAGCCAGGGACTAGCGGGGCCGTCTCAAGAGACCCAGTACTTC. The full variable domain, with the rest looked up from reference TRBV5-1 and TRBJ2-5, is KAGVTQTPRYLIKTRGQQVTLSCSPISGHRSVSWYQQTPGQGLQFLFEYFSETQRNKGNFPGRFSGRQFSNSRSEMNVSTLELGDSALYLCASSQGLAGPSQETQYFGPGTRLLVL.

This clonotype has a count of ten or more. J is TRBJ2-2 and V is TRBV25-1, with D perhaps matching TRBD1 or TRBD2 (5 bases each). The CDR3 sequence is 16 residues long. Germline V gene lookup returns CDR1 MGHDK and CDR2 SYGVNS. Trimming took off 8 bases at V and 0 bases at J, with 16 bases between the two ends. CDR3 in amino acids: CASPQRGAANTGELFF. In nucleotides, the CDR3 is TGTGCCAGCCCCCAGAGGGGTGCCGCGAACACCGGGGAGCTGTTTTTT.

This clonotype was seen only a few times. The genes are TRBV29-1 and TRBJ2-1; perhaps TRBD2 as D (6 bases). The CDR3 covers 14 residues. V lost 6 bases to trimming and J lost 2 bases, with 14 bases between them. CDR1 and CDR2 from the germline V gene are SQVTM and ANQGSEA. The CDR3 DNA reads TGCAGCGTCCGTGTTGGCGGGACCTACAATGAGCAGTTCTTC. It specifies CSVRVGGTYNEQFF.

There are many counts of this clonotype. Relative to the germline gene, one junction end is altered; a read error may explain this. The gene calls are TRBV20-1 and TRBJ2-4; 9 bases are a match to TRBD2. Germline CDR1 reads DFQATT; CDR2 reads SNEGSKA (reference sequence). The CDR3 contains 12 residues. This chain's CDR3 is CSAREGSGRPAF. CDR3 nucleotides: TGCAGTGCTAGAGAAGGAAGCGGGAGGCCGGCATTC.

This clonotype was seen repeatedly, ten times or more. The V and J genes are TRBV29-1 and TRBJ2-6; the match to TRBD2 covers 8 bases. The CDR3 contains 16 residues. V shed 7 bases and J 3 bases; nucleotides not matched to a gene: 11. Per the germline V gene, CDR1 is SQVTM and CDR2 is ANQGSEA. CDR3 amino acids: CSAEAGGSVGANVLTF. The CDR3 DNA reads TGCAGCGCCGAGGCGGGGGGCTCTGTTGGGGCCAACGTCCTGACTTTC.